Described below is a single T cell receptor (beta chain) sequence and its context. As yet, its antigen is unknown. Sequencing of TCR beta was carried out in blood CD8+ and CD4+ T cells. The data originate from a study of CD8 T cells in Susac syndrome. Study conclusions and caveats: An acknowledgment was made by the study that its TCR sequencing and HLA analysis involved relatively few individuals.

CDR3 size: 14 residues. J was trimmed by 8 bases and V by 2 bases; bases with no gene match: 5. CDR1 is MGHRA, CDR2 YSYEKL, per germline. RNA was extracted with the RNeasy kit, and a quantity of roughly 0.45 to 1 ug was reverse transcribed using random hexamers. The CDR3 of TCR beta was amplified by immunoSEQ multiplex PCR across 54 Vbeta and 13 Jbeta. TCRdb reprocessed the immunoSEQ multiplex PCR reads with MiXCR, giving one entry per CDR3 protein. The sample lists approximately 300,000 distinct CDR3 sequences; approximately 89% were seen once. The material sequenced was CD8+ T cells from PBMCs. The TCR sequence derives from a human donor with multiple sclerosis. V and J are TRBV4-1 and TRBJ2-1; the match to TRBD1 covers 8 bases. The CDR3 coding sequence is TGCGCCAGCAGCCAAATGACAGGGGACGATGAGCAGTTCTTC. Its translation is CASSQMTGDDEQFF.